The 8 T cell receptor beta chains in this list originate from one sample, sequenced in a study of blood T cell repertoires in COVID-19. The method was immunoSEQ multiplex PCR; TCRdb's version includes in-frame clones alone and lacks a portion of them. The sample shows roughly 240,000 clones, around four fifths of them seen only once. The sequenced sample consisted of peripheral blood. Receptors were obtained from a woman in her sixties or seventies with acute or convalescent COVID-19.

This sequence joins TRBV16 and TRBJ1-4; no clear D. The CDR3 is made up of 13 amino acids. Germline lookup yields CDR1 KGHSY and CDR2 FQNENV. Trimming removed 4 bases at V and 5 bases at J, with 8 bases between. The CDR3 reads CASSPNTNEKLFF. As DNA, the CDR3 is TGTGCCAGCAGCCCCAACACGAATGAAAAACTGTTTTTT.

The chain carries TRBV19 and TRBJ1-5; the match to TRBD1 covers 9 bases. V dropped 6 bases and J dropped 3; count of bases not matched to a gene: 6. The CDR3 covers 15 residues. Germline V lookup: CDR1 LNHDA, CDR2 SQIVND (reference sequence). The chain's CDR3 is CASRSGQGLNQPQHF. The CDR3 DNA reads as TGTGCCAGTAGATCGGGACAGGGTCTCAATCAGCCCCAGCATTTT.

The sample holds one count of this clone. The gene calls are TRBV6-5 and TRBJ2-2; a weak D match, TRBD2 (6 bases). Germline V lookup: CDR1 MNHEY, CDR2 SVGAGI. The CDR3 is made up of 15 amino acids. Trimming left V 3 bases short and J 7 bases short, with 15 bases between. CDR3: CASSYWGVGGGELFF. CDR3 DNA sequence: TGTGCCAGCAGTTATTGGGGGGTTGGTGGCGGGGAGCTGTTTTTT.

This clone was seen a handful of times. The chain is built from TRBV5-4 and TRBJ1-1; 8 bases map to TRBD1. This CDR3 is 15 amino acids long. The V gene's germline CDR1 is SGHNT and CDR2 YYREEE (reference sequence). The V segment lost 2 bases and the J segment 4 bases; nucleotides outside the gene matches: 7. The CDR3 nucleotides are TGTGCCAGCAGCTTCCCAGGACAGGGAGGCACTGAAGCTTTCTTT. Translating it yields CASSFPGQGGTEAFF.

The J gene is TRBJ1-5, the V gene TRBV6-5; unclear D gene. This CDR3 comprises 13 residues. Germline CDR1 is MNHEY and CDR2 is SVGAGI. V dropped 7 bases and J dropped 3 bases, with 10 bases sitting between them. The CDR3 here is CASMETVNQPQHF. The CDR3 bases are TGTGCCAGCATGGAGACGGTCAATCAGCCCCAGCATTTT.

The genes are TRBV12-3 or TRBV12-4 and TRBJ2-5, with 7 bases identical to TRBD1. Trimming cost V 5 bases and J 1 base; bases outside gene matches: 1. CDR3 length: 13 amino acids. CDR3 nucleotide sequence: TGTGCCAGCAGTAACAGGGGCCAAGAGACCCAGTACTTC. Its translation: CASSNRGQETQYF.

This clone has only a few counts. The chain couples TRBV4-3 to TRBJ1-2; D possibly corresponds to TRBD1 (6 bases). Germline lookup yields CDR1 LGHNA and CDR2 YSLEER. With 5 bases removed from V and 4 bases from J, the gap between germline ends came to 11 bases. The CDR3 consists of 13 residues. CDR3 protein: CASSSDRGYGYTF. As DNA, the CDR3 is TGCGCCAGCAGCTCGGACAGAGGCTATGGCTACACCTTC.

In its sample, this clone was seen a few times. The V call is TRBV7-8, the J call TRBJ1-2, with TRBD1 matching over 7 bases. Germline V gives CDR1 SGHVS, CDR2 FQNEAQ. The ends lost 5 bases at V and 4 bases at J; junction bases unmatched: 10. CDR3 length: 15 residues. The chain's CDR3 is CASSTTGALGYGYTF. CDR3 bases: TGTGCCAGCAGCACCACAGGGGCATTGGGCTATGGCTACACCTTC.